These 12 T cell receptor beta chains share one sample of origin, sequenced in a study of T cells in Graves' hyperthyroidism and ophthalmopathy. What was amplified from RNA transcripts were TCR beta CDR3 regions. During a first-round RT-PCR of the TCR CDR3, the HTBI primer set was used. TCRdb reprocessed the multiplex PCR reads with MiXCR, giving one entry per CDR3 protein. The repertoire consists of some 620,000 distinct CDR3 sequences, with 15% to 20% occurring once and the leading ten covering 3.5% to 4%. The sequenced sample consisted of blood. The receptors stem from a woman in her twenties or thirties with Graves' hyperthyroidism.

The chain carries TRBV5-1 and TRBJ1-2; TRBD1 agrees at 9 bases. There are 17 residues in the CDR3. Trimming removed 5 bases from V and 1 base from J; junction bases left unmatched: 12. Germline-derived CDR1 and CDR2 are SGHRS and YFSETQ. For the CDR3, the DNA is TGCGCCAGCAGGCCCTCCGGGACAGGGTGGGATAACTATGGCTACACCTTC. Translation: CASRPSGTGWDNYGYTF.

The chain links TRBV12-3 or TRBV12-4 to TRBJ2-7; D possibly corresponds to TRBD2 (7 bases). Trimming pared 6 bases from V and 6 bases from J, leaving 24 bases between. The CDR3 sequence is 16 residues long. CDR3 sequence reads: CASSAGRGARGLEQYF. For the CDR3, the DNA is TGTGCCAGCAGCGCAGGGAGGGGGGCCCGGGGGCTCGAGCAGTACTTC.

There are many counts of this clonotype. A junction end diverges from the germline sequence, so it may reflect a read error. V is TRBV7-9 and J is TRBJ1-1; D possibly corresponds to TRBD1 (5 bases). This CDR3 is built from 14 residues. Germline CDR1 SEHNR, CDR2 FQNEAQ (reference sequence). CDR3 sequence (DNA): TGTGCCGGCAGCTCACCCCAGCGGGGGTCTGAAGCTTTCTTT. It encodes CAGSSPQRGSEAFF.

This clonotype has ten or more counts. This chain uses TRBV28 with TRBJ2-5, with no clear D. V was pared by 7 bases and J by 6 bases, with 21 bases between. CDR3 length equals 15 residues. Germline V gene data show CDR1 as MDHEN and CDR2 as SYDVKM. This chain's CDR3 is CASNTRALEGQTQYF. The DNA of the CDR3 is TGTGCCAGCAATACACGGGCCTTGGAAGGTCAGACCCAGTACTTC. Together with reference TRBV28 and TRBJ2-5, the CDR3 gives the full variable domain: DVKVTQSSRYLVKRTGEKVFLECVQDMDHENMFWYRQDPGLGLRLIYFSYDVKMKEKGDIPEGYSVSREKKERFSLILESASTNQTSMYLCASNTRALEGQTQYFGPGTRLLVL.

Only a few counts were recorded for this clonotype. This chain uses TRBV6-1 with TRBJ1-2, with a possible D match to TRBD1 (5 bases). CDR1 and CDR2 (germline): MNHNS, SASEGT. This CDR3 has 18 residues. With 7 bases removed from V and 5 bases from J, the gap between germline ends came to 29 bases. The CDR3 spells CASMESGIPHRLLYGYTF. In DNA, the CDR3 is TGTGCCAGCATGGAATCAGGGATACCTCACCGCCTTTTGTATGGCTACACCTTC.

This clonotype was observed at least ten times. The chain couples TRBV3-1 to TRBJ1-4, with D unclear. The CDR3 contains 14 residues. Trimming cost V 5 bases and J 7 bases, with 14 bases left between them. The germline gives CDR1 LGHDT, CDR2 YNNKEL (reference sequence). CDR3 in amino acids: CASSFLGRVEKLFF. The CDR3, as DNA: TGTGCCAGCAGCTTCCTTGGTCGGGTTGAAAAACTGTTTTTT.

This sequence joins TRBV18 and TRBJ1-4; D is unclear. Trimming pared 3 bases from V and 1 base from J, leaving 9 bases between. CDR1 and CDR2 from the germline V gene are KGHSH and LQKENI. The CDR3 extends over 15 amino acids. The CDR3 bases are TGTGCCAGCTCACCCCGGACGCAAACTAATGAAAAACTGTTTTTT. It specifies CASSPRTQTNEKLFF. Supplemented by reference TRBV18 and TRBJ1-4, the full variable domain reads NAGVMQNPRHLVRRRGQEARLRCSPMKGHSHVYWYRQLPEEGLKFMVYLQKENIIDESGMPKERFSAEFPKEGPSILRIQQVVRGDSAAYFCASSPRTQTNEKLFFGSGTQLSVL.

The chain joins TRBV19 to TRBJ1-1; a possible D gene is TRBD1 (5 bases). The CDR3 has 10 amino acids. Trimming took 11 bases from V and 11 from J, leaving 15 bases between them. Germline CDR1 and CDR2: LNHDA and SQIVND (reference sequence). CDR3 DNA sequence: TGTGCCCCTTGGGGGTTCCCTGCTTTCTTT. As protein: CAPWGFPAFF.

The gene calls are TRBV20-1 and TRBJ2-7; D possibly corresponds to TRBD1 (6 bases). In germline, CDR1 is DFQATT, CDR2 SNEGSKA (reference sequence). The length of the CDR3 is 14 residues. The ends were cut back, 5 bases at V and 4 bases at J, with 18 bases in the middle. The CDR3 sequence: CSAGTQGKNYEQYF. As DNA, the CDR3 is TGCAGTGCTGGTACCCAGGGGAAAAATTACGAGCAGTACTTC.

The table lists this clonotype with many counts. The chain carries TRBV28 and TRBJ2-5; D ambiguous. Germline V gene sequence: CDR1 MDHEN, CDR2 SYDVKM. The CDR3 has 13 residues. Trimming removed 3 bases at V and 3 bases at J, with 8 bases between. In DNA form, the CDR3 reads TGTGCCAGCAGTTTTACTCAGGAAGAGACCCAGTACTTC. Residues: CASSFTQEETQYF.

The chain has TRBV5-1 and TRBJ2-1; no reliable D call. The V gene's germline CDR1 is SGHRS and CDR2 YFSETQ. The V and J ends lost 4 bases and 15 bases respectively, with 17 bases between them. The CDR3 sequence is 12 residues long. Here the CDR3 reads CASSIGPRTRFF. The CDR3, as DNA: TGCGCCAGCAGCATCGGACCCCGGACCCGGTTCTTC.

This rearrangement joins TRBV20-1 to TRBJ1-2, with no clear D. The CDR3 sequence is 14 residues long. Germline V gene lookup returns CDR1 DFQATT and CDR2 SNEGSKA (reference sequence). The V end was cut by 5 bases, the J end by 7 bases, with 20 bases between. The CDR3 bases are TGCAGTGCTCCTGGGGAGGGCGGACGCTGTGGCTACACCTTC. Its protein product is CSAPGEGGRCGYTF.